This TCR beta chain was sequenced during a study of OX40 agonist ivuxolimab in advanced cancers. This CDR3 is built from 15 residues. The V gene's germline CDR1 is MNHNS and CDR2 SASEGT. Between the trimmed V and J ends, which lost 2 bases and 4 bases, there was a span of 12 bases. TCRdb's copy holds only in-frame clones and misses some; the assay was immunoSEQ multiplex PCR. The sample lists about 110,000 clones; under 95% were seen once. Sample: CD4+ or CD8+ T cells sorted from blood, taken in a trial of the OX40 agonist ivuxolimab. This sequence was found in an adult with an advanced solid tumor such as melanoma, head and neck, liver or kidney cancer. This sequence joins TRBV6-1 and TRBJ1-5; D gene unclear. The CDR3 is CASSEMGILNQPQHF. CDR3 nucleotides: TGTGCCAGCAGTGAAATGGGGATCCTGAATCAGCCCCAGCATTTT.